Listed here are 12 T cell receptor beta chains from one sample, sequenced in a study of neurological immune-mediated disorders. MiXCR was run by TCRdb on the 5' RACE reads, yielding one entry per CDR3 protein. The sample yields 55,000 to 65,000 distinct CDR3 sequences, 3.5% to 4.5% seen once. Sequencing was done on a sample of PBMCs. Every receptor here comes from a woman between 50 and 59 years old with multiple sclerosis.

This clonotype has just a few counts. V is TRBV3-1 and J is TRBJ1-1, with 10 nucleotides matching TRBD1. J lost 4 bases, V lost 0 bases, and 2 bases had no gene match. CDR1 LGHDT and CDR2 YNNKEL come from the germline V gene (reference sequence). The CDR3 consists of 15 residues. As DNA, the CDR3 is TGTGCCAGCAGCCAAGAGTGGACAGGGGGCACTGAAGCTTTCTTT. It codes for CASSQEWTGGTEAFF. Together with reference TRBV3-1 and TRBJ1-1, the CDR3 gives the full variable domain: DTAVSQTPKYLVTQMGNDKSIKCEQNLGHDTMYWYKQDSKKFLKIMFSYNNKELIINETVPNRFSPKSPDKAHLNLHINSLELGDSAVYFCASSQEWTGGTEAFFGQGTRLTVV.

This clonotype was counted many times. The V call is TRBV18, the J call TRBJ2-1; perhaps TRBD2 as D (5 bases). There are 19 residues in the CDR3. Looked up from germline, CDR1 is KGHSH and CDR2 is LQKENI. Between the trimmed V and J ends, which lost 3 bases and 1 base, there was a span of 22 bases. The CDR3 reads CASSPTMGLASLSYNEQFF. The CDR3 bases are TGTGCCAGCTCACCTACGATGGGTCTAGCCTCCTTGTCCTACAATGAGCAGTTCTTC.

The J gene is TRBJ2-4, the V gene TRBV11-3, with D tentatively TRBD1 or TRBD2 (5 bases each). With 5 bases removed from V and 2 bases from J, the gap between germline ends came to 10 bases. Germline CDR1 SGHNT, CDR2 YENEEA. This CDR3 comprises 14 residues. The CDR3 protein is CASSPGAPKNIQYF. Written as DNA, the CDR3 is TGTGCCAGCAGCCCCGGGGCGCCCAAAAACATTCAGTACTTC.

This clonotype was recorded at least ten times. This sequence joins TRBV15 and TRBJ1-3; D not certain. Germline lookup yields CDR1 LNHNV and CDR2 YYDKDF (reference sequence). This CDR3 has 13 residues. V was clipped by 0 bases and J by 3 bases, with 3 bases between them. The CDR3 DNA reads TGTGCCACCAGCAGAGATAGTGGAAACACCATATATTTT. This translates into CATSRDSGNTIYF.

This clonotype was recorded at least ten times. The chain has TRBV20-1 and TRBJ2-5, with D perhaps matching TRBD2 (6 bases). CDR1 DFQATT and CDR2 SNEGSKA come from the germline V gene (reference sequence). The CDR3 length is 12 residues. Trimming pared 5 bases from V and 1 base from J, leaving 8 bases between. The DNA of the CDR3 is TGCAGTGCTGGGACTGGCCAAGAGACCCAGTACTTC. Its translation is CSAGTGQETQYF.

This clonotype was found a few times. V usage is TRBV19 and J usage is TRBJ2-1; D ambiguous. Between the trimmed V and J ends, which lost 3 bases and 10 bases, there was a span of 13 bases. This CDR3 region has 13 residues. The germline V gene encodes CDR1 LNHDA and CDR2 SQIVND (reference sequence). CDR3 bases: TGTGCCAGTAGTATTAGGGCTTCATTAGAGCAGTTCTTC. Protein sequence: CASSIRASLEQFF.

This clonotype was counted many times. The chain is built from TRBV7-9 and TRBJ2-3, with TRBD2 matching over 9 bases. The CDR3 covers 17 residues. Germline assignment: CDR1 SEHNR and CDR2 FQNEAQ (reference sequence). J lost 7 bases, V lost 7 bases, and 18 bases had no gene match. CDR3 residues: CASTAGGPQRSKNTQYF. CDR3 nucleotide sequence: TGTGCCAGCACAGCGGGAGGCCCTCAGAGATCGAAGAATACGCAGTATTTT.

This clonotype was recorded at least ten times. The V and J genes are TRBV9 and TRBJ2-1, with 8 bases matching TRBD2. The V gene end was trimmed by 0 bases and the J gene end by 1 base; junction bases not matched to a gene: 6. The CDR3 sequence is 17 residues long. In germline, CDR1 is SGDLS, CDR2 YYNGEE. This CDR3 is CASSVGISGSSYNEQFF. CDR3 nucleotide sequence: TGTGCCAGCAGCGTAGGGATCAGCGGGAGTTCCTACAATGAGCAGTTCTTC.

This clonotype was counted at least ten times. This chain joins TRBV7-2 and TRBJ2-1; D unclear. This CDR3 has 17 amino acids. The V and J ends lost 2 bases and 0 bases respectively, with 14 bases between them. Germline values: CDR1 SGHTA, CDR2 FQGNSA. The CDR3 reads CASSLLAGPSSYNEQFF. Written as DNA, the CDR3 is TGTGCCAGCAGCTTACTGGCCGGACCGAGCTCCTACAATGAGCAGTTCTTC.

In this sample, this clonotype turned up many times. The chain combines TRBV20-1 with TRBJ2-3; TRBD1 is a possible D gene (5 bases). Germline-derived CDR1 and CDR2 are DFQATT and SNEGSKA (reference sequence). The length of the CDR3 is 14 residues. The V end was cut by 4 bases, the J end by 0 bases, with 11 bases between. The CDR3 DNA reads TGCAGTGCTAAGGGGTTTTCTAGCACAGATACGCAGTATTTT. It specifies CSAKGFSSTDTQYF.

This clonotype was detected ten times or more. Here the CDR3 reads CASSQETAFEAFF. CDR3 sequence (DNA): TGTGCCAGCAGCCAAGAAACGGCATTTGAAGCTTTCTTT. V is TRBV4-2 and J is TRBJ1-1; no firm D call. The CDR3 is 13 residues long. V lost 0 bases and J 7 bases, leaving 9 bases between the germline ends. Germline values: CDR1 LGHNA, CDR2 YNFKEQ.

This clonotype has ten or more counts. The chain joins TRBV5-1 to TRBJ2-3; TRBD2 agrees at 10 bases. The ends lost 3 bases at V and 2 bases at J; junction bases unmatched: 9. CDR1 SGHRS and CDR2 YFSETQ come from the germline V gene. The CDR3 is made up of 17 amino acids. CDR3 DNA: TGCGCCAGCAGCTCGAGGACTAGCGGAGAAAACACAGATACGCAGTATTTT. The encoded protein is CASSSRTSGENTDTQYF.